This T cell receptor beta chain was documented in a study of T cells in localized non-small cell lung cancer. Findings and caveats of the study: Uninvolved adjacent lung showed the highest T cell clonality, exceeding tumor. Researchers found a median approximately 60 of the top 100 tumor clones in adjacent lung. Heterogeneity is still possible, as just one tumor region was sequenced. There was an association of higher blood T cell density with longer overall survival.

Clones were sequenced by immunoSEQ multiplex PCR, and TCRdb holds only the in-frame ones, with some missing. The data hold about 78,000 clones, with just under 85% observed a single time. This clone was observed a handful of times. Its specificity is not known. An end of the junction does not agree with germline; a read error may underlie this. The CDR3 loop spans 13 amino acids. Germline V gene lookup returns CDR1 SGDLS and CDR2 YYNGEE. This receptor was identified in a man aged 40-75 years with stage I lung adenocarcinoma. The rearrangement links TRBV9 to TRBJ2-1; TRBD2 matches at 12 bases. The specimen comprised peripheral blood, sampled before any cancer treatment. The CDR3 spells CASSVGTSGMYIF. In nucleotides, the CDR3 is TGTGCCAGCAGCGTAGGGACTAGCGGGATGTACATCTTC.